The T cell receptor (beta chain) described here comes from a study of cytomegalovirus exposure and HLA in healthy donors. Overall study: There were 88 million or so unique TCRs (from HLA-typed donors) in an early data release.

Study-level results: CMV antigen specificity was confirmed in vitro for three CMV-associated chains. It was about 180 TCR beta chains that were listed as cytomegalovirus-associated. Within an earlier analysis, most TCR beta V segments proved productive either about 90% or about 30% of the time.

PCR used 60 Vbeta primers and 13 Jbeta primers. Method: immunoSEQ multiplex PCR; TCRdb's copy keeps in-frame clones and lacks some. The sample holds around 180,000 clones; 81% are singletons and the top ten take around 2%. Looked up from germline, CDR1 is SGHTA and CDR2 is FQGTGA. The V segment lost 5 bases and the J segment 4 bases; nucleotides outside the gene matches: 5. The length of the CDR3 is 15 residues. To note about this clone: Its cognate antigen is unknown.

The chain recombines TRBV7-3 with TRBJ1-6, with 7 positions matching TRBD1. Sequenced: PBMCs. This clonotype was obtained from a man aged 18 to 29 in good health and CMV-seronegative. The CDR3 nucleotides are TGTGCCAGCAGCCAACAGGGGCGGTATAATTCACCCCTCCACTTT. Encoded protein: CASSQQGRYNSPLHF.